The entry below gives a single TCR beta chain sequence along with its context. The antigen is undetermined. The sample is drawn from a study of shared clonotypes between healthy human individuals. In the study overall: A couple of women and a few men aged 18 to 49 served as donors. Broader study findings: About 5% was the fraction of naive CD4 clonotypes found shared across several donors. Blood was the sole source, and tissue repertoires probably differ.

Assay runs were performed at deep level. Profiled with immunoSEQ multiplex PCR; TCRdb holds only in-frame clones, not every one. The sample has a few million clones, more than 85% seen once. The sample was naive CD4+ T cells from PBMCs. This sample's subset: CD45RA+ positively selected. The TCR comes from a man aged 18 to 29 in good health. Some clones in this sample may be carry-over from other donors' samples.

The CDR3 is CASSQDLNSYNEQFF. CDR3 in DNA: TGCGCCAGCAGCCAAGATCTCAACTCCTACAATGAGCAGTTCTTC. The gene calls are TRBV4-3 and TRBJ2-1; D uncertain. V was shortened by 0 bases and J by 0 bases, with 6 bases between the two germline ends. There are 15 residues in the CDR3. Germline assignment: CDR1 LGHNA and CDR2 YSLEER.